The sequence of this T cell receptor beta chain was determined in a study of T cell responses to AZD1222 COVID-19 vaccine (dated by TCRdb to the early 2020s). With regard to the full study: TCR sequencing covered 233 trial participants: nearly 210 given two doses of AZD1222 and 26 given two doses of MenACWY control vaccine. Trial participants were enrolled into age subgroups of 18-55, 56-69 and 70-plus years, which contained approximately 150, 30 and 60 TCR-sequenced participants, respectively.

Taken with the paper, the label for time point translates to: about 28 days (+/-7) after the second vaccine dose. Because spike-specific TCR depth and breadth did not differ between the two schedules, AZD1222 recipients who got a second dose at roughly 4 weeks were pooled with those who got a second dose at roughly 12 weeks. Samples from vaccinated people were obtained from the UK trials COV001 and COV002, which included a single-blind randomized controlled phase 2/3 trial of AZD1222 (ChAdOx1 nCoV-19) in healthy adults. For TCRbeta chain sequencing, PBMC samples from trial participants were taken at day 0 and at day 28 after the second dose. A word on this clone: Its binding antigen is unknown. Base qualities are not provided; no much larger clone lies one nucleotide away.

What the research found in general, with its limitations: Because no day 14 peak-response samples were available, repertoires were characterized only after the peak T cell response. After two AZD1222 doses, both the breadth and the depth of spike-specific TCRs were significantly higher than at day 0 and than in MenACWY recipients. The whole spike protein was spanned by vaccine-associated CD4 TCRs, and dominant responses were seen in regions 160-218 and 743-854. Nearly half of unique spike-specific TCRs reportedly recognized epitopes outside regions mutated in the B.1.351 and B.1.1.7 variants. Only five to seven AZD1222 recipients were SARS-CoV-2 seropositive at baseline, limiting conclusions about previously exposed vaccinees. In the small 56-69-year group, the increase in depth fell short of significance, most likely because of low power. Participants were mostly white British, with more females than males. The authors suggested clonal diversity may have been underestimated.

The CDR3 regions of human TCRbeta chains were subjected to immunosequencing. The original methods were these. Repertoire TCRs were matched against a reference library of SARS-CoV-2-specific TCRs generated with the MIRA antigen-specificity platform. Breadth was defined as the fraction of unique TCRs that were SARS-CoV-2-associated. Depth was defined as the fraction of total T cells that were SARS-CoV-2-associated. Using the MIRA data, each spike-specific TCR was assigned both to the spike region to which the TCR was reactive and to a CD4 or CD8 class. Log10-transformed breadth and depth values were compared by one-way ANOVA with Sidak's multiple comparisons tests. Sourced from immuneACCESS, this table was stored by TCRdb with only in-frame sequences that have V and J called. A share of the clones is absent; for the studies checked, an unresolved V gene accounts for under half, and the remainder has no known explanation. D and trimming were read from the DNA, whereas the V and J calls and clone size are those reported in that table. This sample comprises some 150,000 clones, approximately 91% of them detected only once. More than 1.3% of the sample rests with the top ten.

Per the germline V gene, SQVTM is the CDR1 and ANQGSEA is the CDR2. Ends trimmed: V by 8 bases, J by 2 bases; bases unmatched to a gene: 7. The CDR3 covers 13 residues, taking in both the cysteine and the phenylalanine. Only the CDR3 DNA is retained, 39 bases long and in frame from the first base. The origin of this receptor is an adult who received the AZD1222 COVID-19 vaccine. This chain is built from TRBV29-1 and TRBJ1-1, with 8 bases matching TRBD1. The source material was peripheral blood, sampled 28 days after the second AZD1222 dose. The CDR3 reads CSSWDRSNTEAFF. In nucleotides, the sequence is TGCAGCTCCTGGGACAGGAGCAACACTGAAGCTTTCTTT.